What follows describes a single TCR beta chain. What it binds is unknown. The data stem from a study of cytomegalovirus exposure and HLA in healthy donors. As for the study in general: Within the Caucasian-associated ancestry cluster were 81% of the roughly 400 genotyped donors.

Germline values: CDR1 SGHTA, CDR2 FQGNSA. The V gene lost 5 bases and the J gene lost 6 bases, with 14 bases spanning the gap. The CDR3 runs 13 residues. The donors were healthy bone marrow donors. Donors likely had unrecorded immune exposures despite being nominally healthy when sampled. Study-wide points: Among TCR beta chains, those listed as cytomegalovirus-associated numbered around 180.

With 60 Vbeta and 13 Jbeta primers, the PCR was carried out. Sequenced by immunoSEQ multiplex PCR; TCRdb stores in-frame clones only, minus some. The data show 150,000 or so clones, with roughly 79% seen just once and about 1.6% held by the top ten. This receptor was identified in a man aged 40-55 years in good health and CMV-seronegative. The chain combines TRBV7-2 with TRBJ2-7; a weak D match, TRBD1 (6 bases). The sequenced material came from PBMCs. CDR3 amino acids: CASSLVVGAEQYF. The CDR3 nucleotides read TGTGCCAGCAGCCTCGTGGTGGGGGCCGAGCAGTACTTC.